This T cell receptor beta chain was documented in a study of blood T cell repertoires in COVID-19 (dated by TCRdb to the early 2020s). General notes on the study: Samples covering the acute and convalescent phases of COVID-19 were provided by collaborators in the United States, Italy and Spain. The material from the prospective study consisted of cDNA or gDNA derived from T cells, B-cell-depleted T cells, or PBMCs. The dataset comprised deeply sampled blood TCRbeta repertoires from subjects exposed to, actively infected with, or recovered from COVID-19. The repertoires were released in a freely available public database meant as a resource for research on the immune response to SARS-CoV-2. Where available, HLA class I and class II types were taken from metadata supplied by the sample provider and were not determined by assay-based typing. Samples were obtained from the ongoing ImmuneRACE study (first 160 participants) and from over a thousand subjects provided by 6 global collaborators. Sample metadata almost always included a de-identified subject ID, COVID-19 status, age in years and sex. General study outcomes and caveats: How much clinical and demographic metadata was included differed by source and by participant, and the metadata was provided uncurated.

Whole blood was collected in K2EDTA tubes by collaborating institutions according to the institutions' own protocols. Collaborator samples were shipped for TCRbeta analysis as frozen whole blood, isolated PBMCs, or DNA extracted from either sample type. TCRbeta CDR3 regions were amplified from genomic DNA by means of the immunoSEQ Assay, a bias-controlled multiplex PCR. The published analysis was carried out like this. Nucleated cell counts per sample were estimated from amplification of reference gene primers within the assay. To quantify the absolute abundance of each unique TCRbeta CDR3 rearrangement, sequence reads were collapsed and filtered. For each sample, productive Simpson clonality was calculated as the square root of Simpson's diversity index across productive rearrangements. Imported from immuneACCESS, the table was reduced by TCRdb to in-frame sequences with V and J called. These copies leave out some clones; in studies compared against another copy, an unresolved V gene accounts for under half, and the cause of the remainder is not known. Clone size and the V and J calls come from that table; the DNA yielded D and trimming. In all, the sample holds over 100,000 clones, and 70% to 85% of those were seen once. Of the sample, 3.3% falls within the top ten clones.

V has 5 bases trimmed and J has 3 bases trimmed; junction bases matching no gene number 9. The germline V gene (reference sequence) yields LNHDA for CDR1 and SQIVND for CDR2. Including the terminal cysteine and phenylalanine, the CDR3 comprises 15 residues. Of all the DNA, just the CDR3 is kept, 45 bases in frame from base 1. Details on this clone: What this receptor recognizes is not known. No base quality values were provided; no much bigger clone lies one nucleotide off.

Rearrangement joined TRBV19 to TRBJ1-1, and 7 junction bases match TRBD1. Sequences were obtained from peripheral blood. This sequence was found in a woman older than 75 with active or convalescent COVID-19. The bases read TGTGCCAGTAGTTACCGAAGAGGGGGCGACACTGAAGCTTTCTTT. This gives the protein CASSYRRGGDTEAFF. Outside the CDR3, residues come from the reference TRBV19 and TRBJ1-1 proteins, so the full variable domain is: DGGITQSPKYLFRKEGQNVTLSCEQNLNHDAMYWYRQDPGQGLRLIYYSQIVNDFQKGDIAEGYSVSREKKESFPLTVTSAQKNPTAFYLCASSYRRGGDTEAFFGQGTRLTVV.